This T cell receptor (beta chain) was found in a study of shared clonotypes between healthy human individuals. Turning to the study itself: The people who gave samples were two women and a few men aged 18 to 49.

None of the donors, who were healthy HIV-negative adults, had recently had acute infections or vaccinations. Whole-study findings and limits: The naive CD4 repertoires of four donors were compared, and about 5% of clonotypes were shared. Since donors were few, the genetic and exposure-history diversity represented was limited.

Concerning this clone itself: Its antigen remains unknown.

Germline lookup yields CDR1 GTSNPN and CDR2 SVGIG (reference sequence). This CDR3 spans 15 amino acids. With 4 bases removed from V and 1 base from J, the gap between germline ends came to 16 bases. Method: immunoSEQ multiplex PCR; TCRdb's copy keeps in-frame clones and lacks some. The sample has some 2,500,000 clones, 85% to 95% seen once. Sequenced input: naive CD4+ T cells from PBMCs. Subset noted: CD45RA+ positively selected. J is TRBJ1-1 and V is TRBV30, with D unclear. The TCR comes from a man between 18 and 35 years old in good health. Some clones in this sample may be carry-over from other donors' samples. DNA of the CDR3: TGTGCCTGGAATATAGGCCTCGGTAGGAACACTGAAGCTTTCTTT. Translated: CAWNIGLGRNTEAFF. Together with reference TRBV30 and TRBJ1-1, the CDR3 gives the full variable domain: SQTIHQWPATLVQPVGSPLSLECTVEGTSNPNLYWYRQAAGRGLQLLFYSVGIGQISSEVPQNLSASRPQDRQFILSSKKLLLSDSGFYLCAWNIGLGRNTEAFFGQGTRLTVV.